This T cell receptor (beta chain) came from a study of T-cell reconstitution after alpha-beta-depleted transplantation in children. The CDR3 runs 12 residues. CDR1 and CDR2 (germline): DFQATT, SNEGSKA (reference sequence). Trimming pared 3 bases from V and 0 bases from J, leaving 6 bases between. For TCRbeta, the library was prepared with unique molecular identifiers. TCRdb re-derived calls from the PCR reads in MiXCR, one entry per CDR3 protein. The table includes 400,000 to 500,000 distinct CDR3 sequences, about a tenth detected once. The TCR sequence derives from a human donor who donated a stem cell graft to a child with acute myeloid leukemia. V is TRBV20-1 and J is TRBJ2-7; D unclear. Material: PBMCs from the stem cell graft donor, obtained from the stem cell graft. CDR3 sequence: CSASSSSYEQYF. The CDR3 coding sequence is TGCAGTGCTAGTTCGAGCTCCTACGAGCAGTACTTC.